These T cell receptor beta chains were read from a single sample in a study of cytomegalovirus exposure and HLA in healthy donors. The table came from immunoSEQ multiplex PCR; TCRdb's copy has only in-frame clones and leaves some out. The table includes about 200,000 clones, 75% to 90% detected once. Sequenced material: PBMCs. These receptors were taken from a woman aged 35 to 49 in good health and CMV-seronegative. CDR3s include the opening cysteine and the closing phenylalanine or tryptophan. Fields, in order: V gene, D gene, clone size, J gene, CDR3 protein, CDR3 DNA. A D gene is named only where the DNA matches it firmly. Size values are once, few and many counts, or a class for expanded clones, and some rows have none.

v_gene: TRBV7-3
d_gene: NA
abundance: NA
j_gene: TRBJ2-1
CDR3aa: CASSQDSHNEQFF
CDR3nt: TGTGCCAGCAGCCAGGACAGTCACAATGAGCAGTTCTTC

v_gene: TRBV28
d_gene: TRBD2
abundance: NA
j_gene: TRBJ2-1
CDR3aa: CASSLGTSGRNEQFF
CDR3nt: TGTGCCAGCAGTTTAGGGACTAGCGGGAGAAATGAGCAGTTCTTC

v_gene: TRBV7-9
d_gene: TRBD2
abundance: NA
j_gene: TRBJ2-1
CDR3aa: CASSLVGAVAGGRVGEQFF
CDR3nt: TGTGCCAGCAGCTTAGTGGGAGCCGTTGCGGGCGGGAGGGTCGGTGAGCAGTTCTTC

v_gene: TRBV19
d_gene: NA
abundance: once
j_gene: TRBJ2-7
CDR3aa: CASSDLGGVQAYEQYF
CDR3nt: TGTGCCAGTAGTGACCTAGGGGGGGTCCAGGCCTACGAGCAGTACTTC

v_gene: TRBV27
d_gene: TRBD1
abundance: NA
j_gene: TRBJ1-5
CDR3aa: CASSSGQGVWQPQHF
CDR3nt: TGTGCCAGCAGTTCGGGACAGGGGGTTTGGCAGCCCCAGCATTTT

v_gene: TRBV5-4
d_gene: NA
abundance: once
j_gene: TRBJ2-5
CDR3aa: CASSRSGGVVGETQYF
CDR3nt: TGTGCCAGCAGCCGTAGCGGAGGGGTAGTCGGTGAGACCCAGTACTTC

v_gene: TRBV6-5
d_gene: NA
abundance: NA
j_gene: TRBJ1-1
CDR3aa: CASSFFRANTEAFF
CDR3nt: TGTGCCAGCAGTTTTTTCAGGGCGAACACTGAAGCTTTCTTT

v_gene: TRBV10-2
d_gene: TRBD1
abundance: NA
j_gene: TRBJ1-1
CDR3aa: CASSVGDRGLRTEAFF
CDR3nt: TGCGCCAGCAGTGTTGGTGACAGGGGATTACGGACTGAAGCTTTCTTT

v_gene: TRBV5-5
d_gene: NA
abundance: few
j_gene: TRBJ1-1
CDR3aa: CASSPEGRPNTEAFF
CDR3nt: TGTGCCAGCAGCCCCGAGGGCAGACCGAACACTGAAGCTTTCTTT

v_gene: TRBV7-9
d_gene: TRBD2
abundance: NA
j_gene: TRBJ2-1
CDR3aa: CASSSGLAGYDEQFF
CDR3nt: TGTGCCAGCAGCTCAGGACTAGCGGGGTACGATGAGCAGTTCTTC

v_gene: TRBV9
d_gene: NA
abundance: NA
j_gene: TRBJ2-5
CDR3aa: CASSVGTGTETQYF
CDR3nt: TGTGCCAGCAGCGTAGGAACAGGGACAGAGACCCAGTACTTC

v_gene: TRBV6-1
d_gene: NA
abundance: few
j_gene: TRBJ1-1
CDR3aa: CASSLDKNTEAFF
CDR3nt: TGTGCCAGCAGTTTGGACAAGAACACTGAAGCTTTCTTT

v_gene: TRBV6-7
d_gene: TRBD2
abundance: NA
j_gene: TRBJ2-1
CDR3aa: CASSELGTSGDNEQFF
CDR3nt: TGTGCCAGCAGTGAACTAGGGACTAGCGGTGACAATGAGCAGTTCTTC

v_gene: TRBV5-6
d_gene: NA
abundance: NA
j_gene: TRBJ1-4
CDR3aa: CASTLGRAVEKLFF
CDR3nt: TGTGCCAGCACTCTGGGGAGGGCAGTTGAAAAACTGTTTTTT

v_gene: TRBV6-1
d_gene: NA
abundance: NA
j_gene: TRBJ2-7
CDR3aa: CASSDYTGASYEQYF
CDR3nt: TGTGCCAGCAGTGACTATACAGGCGCCTCCTACGAGCAGTACTTC

v_gene: TRBV7-2
d_gene: TRBD2
abundance: NA
j_gene: TRBJ2-2
CDR3aa: CASSPAGGRTGELFF
CDR3nt: TGTGCCAGCAGCCCTGCTGGCGGGAGGACCGGGGAGCTGTTTTTT

v_gene: TRBV10-3
d_gene: NA
abundance: NA
j_gene: TRBJ1-1
CDR3aa: CAIGGRGVNTEAFF
CDR3nt: TGTGCCATAGGGGGAAGAGGGGTGAACACTGAAGCTTTCTTT

v_gene: TRBV27
d_gene: NA
abundance: NA
j_gene: TRBJ2-7
CDR3aa: CASSSGDSYEQYF
CDR3nt: TGTGCCAGCAGCTCGGGGGATTCCTACGAGCAGTACTTC

v_gene: TRBV4-1
d_gene: NA
abundance: NA
j_gene: TRBJ2-3
CDR3aa: CASSQTYTDTQYF
CDR3nt: TGCGCCAGCAGCCAAACTTACACAGATACGCAGTATTTT

v_gene: TRBV5-1
d_gene: TRBD2
abundance: few
j_gene: TRBJ2-2
CDR3aa: CASSLAGSNTGELFF
CDR3nt: TGCGCCAGCAGCTTAGCGGGATCGAACACCGGGGAGCTGTTTTTT

v_gene: TRBV6-5
d_gene: TRBD2
abundance: NA
j_gene: TRBJ2-3
CDR3aa: CASTRLAGGTDTQYF
CDR3nt: TGTGCCAGCACGAGGCTAGCGGGTGGCACAGATACGCAGTATTTT

v_gene: TRBV6-5
d_gene: NA
abundance: NA
j_gene: TRBJ1-4
CDR3aa: CASSYGQLNEKLFF
CDR3nt: TGTGCCAGCAGTTACGGGCAGCTTAATGAAAAACTGTTTTTT

v_gene: TRBV9
d_gene: TRBD2
abundance: NA
j_gene: TRBJ2-7
CDR3aa: CASSVGATSGHIIYEQYF
CDR3nt: TGTGCCAGCAGCGTAGGTGCGACTAGCGGTCATATAATTTACGAGCAGTACTTC

v_gene: TRBV11-2
d_gene: NA
abundance: NA
j_gene: TRBJ1-2
CDR3aa: CASSVTGTNYGYTF
CDR3nt: TGTGCCAGCAGCGTAACAGGGACTAACTATGGCTACACCTTC

v_gene: TRBV28
d_gene: TRBD1
abundance: NA
j_gene: TRBJ1-5
CDR3aa: CASSPYRGSNQPQHF
CDR3nt: TGTGCCAGCAGTCCTTACAGGGGCAGCAATCAGCCCCAGCATTTT

v_gene: TRBV28
d_gene: TRBD1
abundance: NA
j_gene: TRBJ1-5
CDR3aa: CASGTGGAVGNQPQHF
CDR3nt: TGTGCCAGCGGAACAGGGGGCGCGGTGGGCAATCAGCCCCAGCATTTT

v_gene: TRBV5-8
d_gene: TRBD1
abundance: NA
j_gene: TRBJ1-1
CDR3aa: CASSSRQGPVTEAFF
CDR3nt: TGTGCCAGCAGCTCCAGACAGGGGCCGGTCACTGAAGCTTTCTTT

v_gene: TRBV27
d_gene: TRBD2
abundance: NA
j_gene: TRBJ2-7
CDR3aa: CASLPGGLGPPYEQYF
CDR3nt: TGTGCCAGCCTACCGGGGGGACTAGGACCGCCCTACGAGCAGTACTTC

v_gene: TRBV18
d_gene: NA
abundance: once
j_gene: TRBJ2-7
CDR3aa: CASSPQDTYEQYF
CDR3nt: TGTGCCAGCTCACCCCAGGACACCTACGAGCAGTACTTC

v_gene: TRBV27
d_gene: NA
abundance: NA
j_gene: TRBJ2-7
CDR3aa: CASSLTTPSYEQYF
CDR3nt: TGTGCCAGCAGTTTGACGACTCCATCCTACGAGCAGTACTTC

v_gene: TRBV2
d_gene: NA
abundance: NA
j_gene: TRBJ2-1
CDR3aa: CASTWRRPPPYNEQFF
CDR3nt: TGTGCCAGTACCTGGAGAAGGCCCCCCCCCTACAATGAGCAGTTCTTC

v_gene: TRBV28
d_gene: TRBD1
abundance: NA
j_gene: TRBJ2-7
CDR3aa: CASSPRGRIPYEQYF
CDR3nt: TGTGCCAGCAGTCCGAGGGGGCGAATCCCCTACGAGCAGTACTTC

v_gene: TRBV5-1
d_gene: NA
abundance: NA
j_gene: TRBJ1-5
CDR3aa: CASRADLSNQPQHF
CDR3nt: TGCGCCAGCAGGGCGGATCTTAGCAATCAGCCCCAGCATTTT

v_gene: TRBV2
d_gene: TRBD1
abundance: NA
j_gene: TRBJ1-5
CDR3aa: CASSPQGSLINQPQHF
CDR3nt: TGTGCCAGCAGTCCACAGGGGAGTTTGATCAATCAGCCCCAGCATTTT

v_gene: TRBV5-4
d_gene: NA
abundance: NA
j_gene: TRBJ2-1
CDR3aa: CASSFFERNEQFF
CDR3nt: TGTGCCAGCAGCTTTTTTGAGAGGAATGAGCAGTTCTTC

v_gene: TRBV27
d_gene: NA
abundance: NA
j_gene: TRBJ2-7
CDR3aa: CASSFRENLSEQYF
CDR3nt: TGTGCCAGCAGTTTTAGGGAGAACTTGAGCGAGCAGTACTTC

v_gene: TRBV2
d_gene: TRBD2
abundance: NA
j_gene: TRBJ2-5
CDR3aa: CASSPGTSGAQETQYF
CDR3nt: TGTGCCAGCAGCCCCGGGACTAGCGGAGCCCAAGAGACCCAGTACTTC

v_gene: TRBV28
d_gene: NA
abundance: NA
j_gene: TRBJ2-7
CDR3aa: CASSFLGLGLPYEQYF
CDR3nt: TGTGCCAGCAGTTTTCTAGGGCTTGGACTACCCTACGAGCAGTACTTC

v_gene: TRBV2
d_gene: TRBD2
abundance: NA
j_gene: TRBJ2-1
CDR3aa: CASSLNGRLAGGVGQFF
CDR3nt: TGTGCCAGCAGTCTAAATGGTCGACTAGCGGGAGGGGTCGGGCAGTTCTTC

v_gene: TRBV28
d_gene: NA
abundance: NA
j_gene: TRBJ1-1
CDR3aa: CASSFYLAEAFF
CDR3nt: TGTGCCAGCAGTTTTTATCTCGCTGAAGCTTTCTTT

v_gene: TRBV4-1
d_gene: TRBD1
abundance: NA
j_gene: TRBJ1-2
CDR3aa: CASSRPGQGNYGYTF
CDR3nt: TGCGCCAGCAGCCGACCGGGACAGGGGAACTATGGCTACACCTTC

v_gene: TRBV5-1
d_gene: NA
abundance: NA
j_gene: TRBJ1-1
CDR3aa: CASSLTANLDTEAFF
CDR3nt: TGCGCCAGCAGCTTAACCGCGAATCTGGACACTGAAGCTTTCTTT

v_gene: TRBV4-1
d_gene: NA
abundance: NA
j_gene: TRBJ2-7
CDR3aa: CASSQERAGEQYF
CDR3nt: TGCGCCAGCAGCCAAGAAAGAGCGGGCGAGCAGTACTTC

v_gene: TRBV5-8
d_gene: TRBD2
abundance: NA
j_gene: TRBJ2-1
CDR3aa: CASSLLAGMPLYNEQFF
CDR3nt: TGTGCCAGCAGCTTACTAGCGGGAATGCCCCTCTACAATGAGCAGTTCTTC

v_gene: TRBV7-8
d_gene: NA
abundance: NA
j_gene: TRBJ2-3
CDR3aa: CASSLGELLDTQYF
CDR3nt: TGTGCCAGCAGCTTAGGCGAGCTCTTAGATACGCAGTATTTT

v_gene: TRBV5-5
d_gene: NA
abundance: few
j_gene: TRBJ2-7
CDR3aa: CASSPQGSGEQYF
CDR3nt: TGTGCCAGCAGCCCACAGGGCTCTGGAGAGCAGTACTTC

v_gene: TRBV7-3
d_gene: NA
abundance: NA
j_gene: TRBJ2-2
CDR3aa: CASSPGPTGELFF
CDR3nt: TGTGCCAGCAGCCCAGGGCCGACCGGGGAGCTGTTTTTT

v_gene: TRBV30
d_gene: NA
abundance: few
j_gene: TRBJ1-1
CDR3aa: CAWMSAALTRATEAFF
CDR3nt: TGTGCCTGGATGTCGGCAGCTCTAACGCGGGCCACTGAAGCTTTCTTT

v_gene: TRBV7-9
d_gene: NA
abundance: NA
j_gene: TRBJ2-1
CDR3aa: CASSLAGSGLNEQFF
CDR3nt: TGTGCCAGCAGCTTAGCGGGCTCAGGGTTGAATGAGCAGTTCTTC

v_gene: TRBV6-1
d_gene: TRBD1
abundance: NA
j_gene: TRBJ2-2
CDR3aa: CASRDRTNTGELFF
CDR3nt: TGTGCCAGCAGGGACAGGACGAACACCGGGGAGCTGTTTTTT

v_gene: TRBV5-1
d_gene: TRBD2
abundance: NA
j_gene: TRBJ2-1
CDR3aa: CASSLPRLAGGSSNEQFF
CDR3nt: TGCGCCAGCAGCTTACCCCGACTAGCGGGAGGTTCGAGCAATGAGCAGTTCTTC